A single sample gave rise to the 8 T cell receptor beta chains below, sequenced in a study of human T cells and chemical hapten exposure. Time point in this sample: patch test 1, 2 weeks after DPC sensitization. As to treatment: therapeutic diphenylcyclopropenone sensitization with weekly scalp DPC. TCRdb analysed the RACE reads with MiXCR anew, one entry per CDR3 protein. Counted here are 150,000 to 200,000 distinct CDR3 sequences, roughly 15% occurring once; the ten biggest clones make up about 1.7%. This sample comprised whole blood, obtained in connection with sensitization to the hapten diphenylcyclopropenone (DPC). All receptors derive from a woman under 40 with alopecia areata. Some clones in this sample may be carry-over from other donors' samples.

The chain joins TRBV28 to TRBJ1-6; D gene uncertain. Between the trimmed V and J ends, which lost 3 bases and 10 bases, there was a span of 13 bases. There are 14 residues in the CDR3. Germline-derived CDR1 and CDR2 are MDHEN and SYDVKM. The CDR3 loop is CASSLSQELSPLHF. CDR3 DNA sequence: TGTGCCAGCAGTTTGAGCCAGGAGCTATCACCCCTCCACTTT.

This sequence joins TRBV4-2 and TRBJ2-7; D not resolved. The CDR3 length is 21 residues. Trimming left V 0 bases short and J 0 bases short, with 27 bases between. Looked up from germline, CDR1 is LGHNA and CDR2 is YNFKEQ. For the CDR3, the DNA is TGTGCCAGCAGCCAAGATGTTTATTGGGAAACAAGTACAGTTGGCTCCTACGAGCAGTACTTC. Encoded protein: CASSQDVYWETSTVGSYEQYF.

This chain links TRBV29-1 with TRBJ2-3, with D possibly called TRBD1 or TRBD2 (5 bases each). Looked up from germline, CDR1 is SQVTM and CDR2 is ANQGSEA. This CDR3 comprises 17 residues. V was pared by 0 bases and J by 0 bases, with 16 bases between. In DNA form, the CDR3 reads TGCAGCGTTGAAGATGATCGGACGGGGCCTAGCACAGATACGCAGTATTTT. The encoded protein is CSVEDDRTGPSTDTQYF.

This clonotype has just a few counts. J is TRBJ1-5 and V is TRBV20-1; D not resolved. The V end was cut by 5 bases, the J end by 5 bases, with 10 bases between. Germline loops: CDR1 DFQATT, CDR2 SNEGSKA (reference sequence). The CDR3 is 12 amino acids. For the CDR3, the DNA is TGCAGTGCTTCCAAGCCCGATCAGCCCCAGCATTTT. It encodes CSASKPDQPQHF.

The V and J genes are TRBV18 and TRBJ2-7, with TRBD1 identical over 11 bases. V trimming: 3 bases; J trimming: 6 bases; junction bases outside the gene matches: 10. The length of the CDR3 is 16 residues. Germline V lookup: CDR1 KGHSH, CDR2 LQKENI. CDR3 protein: CASSPSAGGTGGEQYF. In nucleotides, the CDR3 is TGTGCCAGCTCACCTTCGGCCGGAGGGACAGGGGGCGAGCAGTACTTC. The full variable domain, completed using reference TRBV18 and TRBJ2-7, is NAGVMQNPRHLVRRRGQEARLRCSPMKGHSHVYWYRQLPEEGLKFMVYLQKENIIDESGMPKERFSAEFPKEGPSILRIQQVVRGDSAAYFCASSPSAGGTGGEQYFGPGTRLTVT.

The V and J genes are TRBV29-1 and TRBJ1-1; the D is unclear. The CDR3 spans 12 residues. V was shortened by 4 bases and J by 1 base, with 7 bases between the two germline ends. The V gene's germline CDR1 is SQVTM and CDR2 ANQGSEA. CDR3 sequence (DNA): TGCAGCGTTGGGTTCCAGAACACTGAAGCTTTCTTT. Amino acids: CSVGFQNTEAFF.

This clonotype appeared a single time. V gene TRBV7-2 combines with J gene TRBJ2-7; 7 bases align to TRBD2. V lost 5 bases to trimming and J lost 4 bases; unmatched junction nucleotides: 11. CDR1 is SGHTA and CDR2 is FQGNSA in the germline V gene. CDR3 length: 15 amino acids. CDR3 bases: TGTGCCAGCAGCCCCGGTGGCGGGGGATGGTACGAGCAGTACTTC. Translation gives CASSPGGGGWYEQYF. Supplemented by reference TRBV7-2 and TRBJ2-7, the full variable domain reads GAGVSQSPSNKVTEKGKDVELRCDPISGHTALYWYRQSLGQGLEFLIYFQGNSAPDKSGLPSDRFSAERTGGSVSTLTIQRTQQEDSAVYLCASSPGGGGWYEQYFGPGTRLTVT.

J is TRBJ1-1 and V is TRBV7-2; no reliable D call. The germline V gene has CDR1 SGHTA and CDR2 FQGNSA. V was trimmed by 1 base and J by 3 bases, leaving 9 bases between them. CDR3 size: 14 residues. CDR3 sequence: CASSLGFRDTEAFF. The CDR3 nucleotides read TGTGCCAGCAGCTTAGGATTTCGGGACACTGAAGCTTTCTTT.